This T cell receptor (beta chain) was profiled in a study of blood T cell repertoires in COVID-19. Data came from immunoSEQ multiplex PCR; TCRdb stores just in-frame clones and leaves some out. The profile covers under 250,000 clones, with around 81% appearing a single time and 3% to 3.5% taken by the ten largest. This clone was seen a single time. The V gene's germline CDR1 is LGHNT and CDR2 FRNRAP. The V end lost 1 base, the J end lost 5 bases, and 12 bases lay between the germline ends. The length of the CDR3 is 15 residues. The receptor comes from a woman in her 30s who had recovered from COVID-19. The sample taken for sequencing was peripheral blood. This chain links TRBV12-5 with TRBJ1-5; tentatively, D is TRBD1 (5 bases). The CDR3 DNA reads TGTGCTAGTGGTTTGGGACCGGGGGACGATCAGCCCCAGCATTTT. This gives the protein CASGLGPGDDQPQHF.